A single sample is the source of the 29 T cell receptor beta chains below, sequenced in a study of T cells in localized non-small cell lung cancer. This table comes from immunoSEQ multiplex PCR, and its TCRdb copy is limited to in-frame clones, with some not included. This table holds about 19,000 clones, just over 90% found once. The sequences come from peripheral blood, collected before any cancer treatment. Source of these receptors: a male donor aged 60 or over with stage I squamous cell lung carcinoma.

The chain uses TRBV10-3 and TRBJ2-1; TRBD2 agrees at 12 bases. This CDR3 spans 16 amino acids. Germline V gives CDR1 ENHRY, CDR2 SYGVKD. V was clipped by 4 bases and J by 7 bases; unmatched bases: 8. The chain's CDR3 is CAISGLAGGPLNEQFF. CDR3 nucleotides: TGTGCCATCAGTGGTCTAGCGGGAGGGCCCCTTAATGAGCAGTTCTTC.

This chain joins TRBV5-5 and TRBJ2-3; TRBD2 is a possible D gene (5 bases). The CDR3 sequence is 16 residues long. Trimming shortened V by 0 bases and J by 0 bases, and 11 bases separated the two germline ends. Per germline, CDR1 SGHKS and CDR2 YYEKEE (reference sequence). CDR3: CASSLGVTGSTDTQYF. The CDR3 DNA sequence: TGTGCCAGCAGCTTGGGAGTCACGGGGAGCACAGATACGCAGTATTTT.

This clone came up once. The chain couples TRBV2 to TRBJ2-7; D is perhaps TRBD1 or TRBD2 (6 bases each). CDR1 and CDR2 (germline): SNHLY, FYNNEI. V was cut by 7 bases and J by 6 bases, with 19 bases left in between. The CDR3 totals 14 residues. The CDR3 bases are TGTGCCAGCAATATACAGGGAGGAGGGGGCGAGCAGTACTTC. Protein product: CASNIQGGGGEQYF.

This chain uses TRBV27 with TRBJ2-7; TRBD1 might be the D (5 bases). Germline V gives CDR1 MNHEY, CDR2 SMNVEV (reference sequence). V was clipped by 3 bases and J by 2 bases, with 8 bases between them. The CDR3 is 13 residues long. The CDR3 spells CASSFDRAYEQYF. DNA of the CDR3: TGTGCCAGCAGTTTTGACAGAGCCTACGAGCAGTACTTC.

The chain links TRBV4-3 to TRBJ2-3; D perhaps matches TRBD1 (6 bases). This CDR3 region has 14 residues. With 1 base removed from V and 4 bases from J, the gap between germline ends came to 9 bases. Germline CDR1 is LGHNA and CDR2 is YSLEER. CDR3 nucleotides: TGCGCCAGCAGCCAAGGTCAGGGGCCAGATACGCAGTATTTT. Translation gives CASSQGQGPDTQYF.

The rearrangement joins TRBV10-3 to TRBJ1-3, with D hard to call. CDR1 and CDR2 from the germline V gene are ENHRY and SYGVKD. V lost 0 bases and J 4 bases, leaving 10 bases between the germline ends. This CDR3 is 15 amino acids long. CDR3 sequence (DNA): TGTGCCATCAGTGAGTCGAGGAGCCTCGGAAACACCATATATTTT. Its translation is CAISESRSLGNTIYF.

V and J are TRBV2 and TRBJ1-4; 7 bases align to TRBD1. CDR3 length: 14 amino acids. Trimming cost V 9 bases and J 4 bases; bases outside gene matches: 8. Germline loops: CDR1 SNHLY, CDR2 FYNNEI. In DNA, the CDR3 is TGTGCCAGTGGGGGACAGCCCAATAATGAAAAACTGTTTTTT. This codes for CASGGQPNNEKLFF.

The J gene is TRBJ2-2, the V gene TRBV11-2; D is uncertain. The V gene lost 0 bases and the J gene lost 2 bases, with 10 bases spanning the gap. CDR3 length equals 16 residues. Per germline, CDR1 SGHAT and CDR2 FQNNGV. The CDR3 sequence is CASSLDRAANTGELFF. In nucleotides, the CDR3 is TGTGCCAGCAGCTTAGATCGGGCAGCAAACACCGGGGAGCTGTTTTTT.

In DNA form, the CDR3 reads TGTGCCTGGAGTGTAGGCGGGAAAATAGATACGCAGTATTTT. Encoded protein: CAWSVGGKIDTQYF. This chain connects TRBV30 to TRBJ2-3, with D perhaps TRBD2 (6 bases). The CDR3 has 14 residues. Germline values: CDR1 GTSNPN, CDR2 SVGIG (reference sequence). Deletions cut 0 bases from V and 5 bases from J, with 12 bases between.

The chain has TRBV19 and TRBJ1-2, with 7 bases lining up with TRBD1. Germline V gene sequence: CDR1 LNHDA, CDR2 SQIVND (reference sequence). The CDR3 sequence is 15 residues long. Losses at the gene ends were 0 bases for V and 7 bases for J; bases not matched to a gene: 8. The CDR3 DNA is TGTGCCAGTAGTATAGATGGTCGACAGGGACGTGGCTACACCTTC. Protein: CASSIDGRQGRGYTF.

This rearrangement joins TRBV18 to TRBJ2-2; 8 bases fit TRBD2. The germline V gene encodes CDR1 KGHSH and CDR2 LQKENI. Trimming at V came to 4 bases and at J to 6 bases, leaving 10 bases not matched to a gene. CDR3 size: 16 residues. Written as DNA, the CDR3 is TGTGCCAGCTCACAAACCTCCCCAGCGGGAGCCGGGGAGCTGTTTTTT. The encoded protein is CASSQTSPAGAGELFF.

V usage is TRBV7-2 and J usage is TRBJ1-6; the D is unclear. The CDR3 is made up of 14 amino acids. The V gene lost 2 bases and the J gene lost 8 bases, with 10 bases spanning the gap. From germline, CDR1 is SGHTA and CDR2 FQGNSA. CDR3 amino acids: CASSLYRWDSPLHF. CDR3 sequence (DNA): TGTGCCAGCAGCTTATATCGATGGGATTCACCCCTCCACTTT.

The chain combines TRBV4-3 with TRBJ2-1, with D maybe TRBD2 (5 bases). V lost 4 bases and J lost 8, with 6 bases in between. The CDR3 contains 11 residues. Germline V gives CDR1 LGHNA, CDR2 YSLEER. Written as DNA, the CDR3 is TGCGCCAGCAGCCTGCGGGATGAGCAGTTCTTC. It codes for CASSLRDEQFF.

CDR3 in amino acids: CASSLQGTSGRSRTDTQYF. In DNA form, the CDR3 reads TGTGCCAGCAGCTTACAGGGGACTAGCGGGAGATCTAGGACAGATACGCAGTATTTT. J is TRBJ2-3 and V is TRBV7-2, with 14 bases aligning to TRBD2. From germline, CDR1 is SGHTA and CDR2 FQGNSA. This CDR3 is built from 19 residues. J was trimmed by 3 bases and V by 2 bases; bases with no gene match: 10.

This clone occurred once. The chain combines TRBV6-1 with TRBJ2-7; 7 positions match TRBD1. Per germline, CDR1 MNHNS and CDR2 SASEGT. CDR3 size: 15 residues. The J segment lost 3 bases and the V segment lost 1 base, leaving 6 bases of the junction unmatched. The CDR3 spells CASSEGAAGGYEQYF. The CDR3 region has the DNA TGTGCCAGCAGTGAAGGGGCGGCAGGGGGCTACGAGCAGTACTTC.

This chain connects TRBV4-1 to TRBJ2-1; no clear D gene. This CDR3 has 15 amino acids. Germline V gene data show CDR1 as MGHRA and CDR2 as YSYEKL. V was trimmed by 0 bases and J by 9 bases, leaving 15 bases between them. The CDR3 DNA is TGCGCCAGCAGCCAAGATCTCCCCTTAGCCCGTGAGCAGTTCTTC. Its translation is CASSQDLPLAREQFF.

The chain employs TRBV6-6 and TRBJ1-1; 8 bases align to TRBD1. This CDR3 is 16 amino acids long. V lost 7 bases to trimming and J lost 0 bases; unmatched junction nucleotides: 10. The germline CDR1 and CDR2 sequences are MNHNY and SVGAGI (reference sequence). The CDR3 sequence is CASTPSPDRVNTEAFF. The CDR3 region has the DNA TGTGCCAGCACCCCCAGCCCGGACAGGGTGAACACTGAAGCTTTCTTT.

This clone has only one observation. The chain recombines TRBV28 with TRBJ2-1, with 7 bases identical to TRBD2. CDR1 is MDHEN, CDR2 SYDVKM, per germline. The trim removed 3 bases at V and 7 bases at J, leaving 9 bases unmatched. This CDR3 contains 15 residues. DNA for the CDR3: TGTGCCAGCAGTTTCCCATTCGGGGAGGGGAATGAGCAGTTCTTC. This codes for CASSFPFGEGNEQFF.

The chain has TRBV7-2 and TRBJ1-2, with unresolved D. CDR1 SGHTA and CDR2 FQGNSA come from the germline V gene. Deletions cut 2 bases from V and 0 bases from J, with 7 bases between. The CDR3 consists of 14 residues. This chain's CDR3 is CASSLNRANYGYTF. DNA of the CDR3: TGTGCCAGCAGCTTAAACCGGGCTAACTATGGCTACACCTTC. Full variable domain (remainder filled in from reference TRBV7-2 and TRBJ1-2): GAGVSQSPSNKVTEKGKDVELRCDPISGHTALYWYRQSLGQGLEFLIYFQGNSAPDKSGLPSDRFSAERTGGSVSTLTIQRTQQEDSAVYLCASSLNRANYGYTFGSGTRLTVV.

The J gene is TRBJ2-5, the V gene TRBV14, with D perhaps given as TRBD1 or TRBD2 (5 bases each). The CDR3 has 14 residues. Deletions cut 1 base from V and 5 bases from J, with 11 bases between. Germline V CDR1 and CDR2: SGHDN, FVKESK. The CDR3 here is CASSQVRGGETQYF. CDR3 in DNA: TGTGCCAGCAGCCAAGTCCGGGGCGGGGAGACCCAGTACTTC.

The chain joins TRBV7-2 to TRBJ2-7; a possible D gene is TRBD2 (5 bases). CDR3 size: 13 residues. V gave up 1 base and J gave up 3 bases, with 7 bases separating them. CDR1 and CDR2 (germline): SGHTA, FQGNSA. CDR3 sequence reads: CASSLDEGYEQYF. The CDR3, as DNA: TGTGCCAGCAGCTTAGATGAGGGCTACGAGCAGTACTTC.

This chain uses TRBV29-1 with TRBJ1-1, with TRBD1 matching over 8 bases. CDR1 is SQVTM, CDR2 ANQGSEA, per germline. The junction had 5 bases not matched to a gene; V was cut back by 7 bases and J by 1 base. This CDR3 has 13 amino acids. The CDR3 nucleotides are TGCAGCGCCCAGACAGGGGAGAACACTGAAGCTTTCTTT. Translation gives CSAQTGENTEAFF.

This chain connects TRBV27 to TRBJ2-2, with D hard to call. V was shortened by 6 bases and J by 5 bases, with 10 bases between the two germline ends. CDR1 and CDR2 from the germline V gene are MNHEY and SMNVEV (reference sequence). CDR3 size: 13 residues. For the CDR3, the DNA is TGTGCCAGCAGATCACTCGGGACCGGGGAGCTGTTTTTT. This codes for CASRSLGTGELFF.

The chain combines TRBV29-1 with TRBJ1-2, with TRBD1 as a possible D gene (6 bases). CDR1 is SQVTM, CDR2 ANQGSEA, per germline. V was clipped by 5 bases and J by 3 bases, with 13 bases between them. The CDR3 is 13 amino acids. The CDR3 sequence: CSVQRRGDYGYTF. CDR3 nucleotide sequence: TGCAGCGTTCAACGGAGGGGGGACTATGGCTACACCTTC.

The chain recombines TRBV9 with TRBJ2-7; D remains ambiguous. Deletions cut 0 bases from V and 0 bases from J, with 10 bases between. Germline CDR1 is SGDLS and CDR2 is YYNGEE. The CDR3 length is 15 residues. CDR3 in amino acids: CASSVAPGNSYEQYF. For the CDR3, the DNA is TGTGCCAGCAGCGTAGCTCCGGGTAACTCCTACGAGCAGTACTTC.

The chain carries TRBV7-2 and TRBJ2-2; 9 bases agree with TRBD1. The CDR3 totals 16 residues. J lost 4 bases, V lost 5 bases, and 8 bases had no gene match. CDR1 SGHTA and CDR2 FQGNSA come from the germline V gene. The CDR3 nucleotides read TGTGCCAGCAGCCTACAGGGGGCGATTTCCACCGGGGAGCTGTTTTTT. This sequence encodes CASSLQGAISTGELFF.

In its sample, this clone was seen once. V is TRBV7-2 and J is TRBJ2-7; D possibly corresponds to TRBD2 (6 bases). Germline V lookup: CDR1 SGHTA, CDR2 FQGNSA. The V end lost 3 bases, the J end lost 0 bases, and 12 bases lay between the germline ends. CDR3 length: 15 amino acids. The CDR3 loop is CASSFSSAGSYEQYF. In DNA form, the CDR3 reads TGTGCCAGCAGCTTTTCTAGCGCAGGCTCCTACGAGCAGTACTTC. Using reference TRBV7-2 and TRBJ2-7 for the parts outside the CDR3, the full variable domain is GAGVSQSPSNKVTEKGKDVELRCDPISGHTALYWYRQSLGQGLEFLIYFQGNSAPDKSGLPSDRFSAERTGGSVSTLTIQRTQQEDSAVYLCASSFSSAGSYEQYFGPGTRLTVT.

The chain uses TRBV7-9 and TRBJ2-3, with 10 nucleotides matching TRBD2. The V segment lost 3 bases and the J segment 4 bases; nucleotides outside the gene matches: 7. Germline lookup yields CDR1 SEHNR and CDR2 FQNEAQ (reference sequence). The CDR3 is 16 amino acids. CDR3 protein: CASSFFLAGVSDTQYF. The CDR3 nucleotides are TGTGCCAGCAGCTTCTTCCTAGCGGGAGTGTCAGATACGCAGTATTTT.

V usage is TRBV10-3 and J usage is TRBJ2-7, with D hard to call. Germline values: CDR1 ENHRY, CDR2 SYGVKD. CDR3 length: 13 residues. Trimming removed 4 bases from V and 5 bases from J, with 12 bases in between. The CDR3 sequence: CAISVVEGNEQYF. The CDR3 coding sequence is TGTGCCATCAGTGTAGTAGAAGGGAACGAGCAGTACTTC.